Presented here are 21 T cell receptor beta chains from one specimen sequenced in a study of blood T cell repertoires in COVID-19. Sequencing used immunoSEQ multiplex PCR; TCRdb keeps in-frame clones, though not all of them. This sample has over 65,000 clones; around 86% occur once, and the top ten carry 6.5% to 9%. Material for sequencing was peripheral blood. The receptors shown here come from a young man with acute or convalescent COVID-19.

This clone occurred once. V is TRBV5-4 and J is TRBJ2-3; tentatively, D is TRBD2 (5 bases). Germline values: CDR1 SGHNT, CDR2 YYREEE (reference sequence). The CDR3 is 14 residues long. The V gene lost 1 base and the J gene lost 0 bases, with 6 bases spanning the gap. In DNA form, the CDR3 reads TGTGCCAGCAGCTTGCGCGGGAGCACAGATACGCAGTATTTT. Amino acids: CASSLRGSTDTQYF.

The chain joins TRBV7-5 to TRBJ2-2; the D call TRBD2 from the table was never checked on the DNA. TRBV7-5 is noted as a pseudogene. The CDR3 sequence is 15 residues long. CDR3 sequence: CARSLRERGTGELFF. The CDR3, as DNA: TGTGCCAGAAGCCTTCGGGAGAGGGGAACCGGGGAGCTGTTTTTT.

The J gene is TRBJ1-1, the V gene TRBV7-9, with 9 bases fitting TRBD1. The CDR3 consists of 16 residues. Unmatched junction bases numbered 10, after V lost 3 bases and J lost 5 bases. The V gene's germline CDR1 is SEHNR and CDR2 FQNEAQ (reference sequence). In nucleotides, the CDR3 is TGTGCCAGCAGCTTCGACGCGGGACAGGGTAAGACTGAAGCTTTCTTT. Encoded protein: CASSFDAGQGKTEAFF. Based on the CDR3 plus reference TRBV7-9 and TRBJ1-1, the full variable domain is DTGVSQNPRHKITKRGQNVTFRCDPISEHNRLYWYRQTLGQGPEFLTYFQNEAQLEKSRLLSDRFSAERPKGSFSTLEIQRTEQGDSAMYLCASSFDAGQGKTEAFFGQGTRLTVV.

The V call is TRBV27, the J call TRBJ2-1, with D possibly being TRBD1 (6 bases). V was shortened by 3 bases and J by 6 bases, with 15 bases between the two germline ends. The CDR3 length is 15 residues. Germline-derived CDR1 and CDR2 are MNHEY and SMNVEV (reference sequence). The CDR3 nucleotides read TGTGCCAGCAGTTTCCGGACAGTCGGAGCCAATGAGCAGTTCTTC. It translates to CASSFRTVGANEQFF.

The chain recombines TRBV6-5 with TRBJ1-1; D possibly corresponds to TRBD1 (5 bases). The CDR3 loop spans 15 amino acids. Between the trimmed V and J ends, which lost 2 bases and 0 bases, there was a span of 10 bases. CDR1 is MNHEY, CDR2 SVGAGI, per germline. The CDR3 DNA follows: TGTGCCAGCAGTTACGTTCCGGGGGTGAACACTGAAGCTTTCTTT. Translation: CASSYVPGVNTEAFF.

V gene TRBV7-2 combines with J gene TRBJ1-1; TRBD1 is a possible D gene (6 bases). The V gene's germline CDR1 is SGHTA and CDR2 FQGNSA. Trimming left V 5 bases short and J 4 bases short, with 17 bases between. CDR3 size: 15 residues. CDR3 DNA sequence: TGTGCCAGCAGCCCCCCACAGGGTCCGGGCACTGAAGCTTTCTTT. Protein: CASSPPQGPGTEAFF.

V is TRBV2 and J is TRBJ1-3, with 9 bases lining up with TRBD1. Germline CDR1 and CDR2: SNHLY and FYNNEI. The CDR3 has 14 amino acids. Unmatched junction bases numbered 6, after V lost 9 bases and J lost 3 bases. The CDR3 region has the DNA TGTGCCAGTGGGACAGGGCAAGGTGGAAACACCATATATTTT. Translated: CASGTGQGGNTIYF.

The chain uses TRBV6-5 and TRBJ2-3, with 9 bases matching TRBD2. J was trimmed by 5 bases and V by 7 bases; bases with no gene match: 7. The germline CDR1 and CDR2 sequences are MNHEY and SVGAGI. CDR3 length: 14 residues. The CDR3 coding sequence is TGTGCCAGCACTTTAGCGGGAGAAGTAGATACGCAGTATTTT. It is translated as CASTLAGEVDTQYF.

The rearrangement joins TRBV19 to TRBJ2-7; D not resolved. V dropped 2 bases and J dropped 6 bases, with 11 bases sitting between them. Germline CDR1 reads LNHDA; CDR2 reads SQIVND (reference sequence). The CDR3 has 13 residues. CDR3 nucleotide sequence: TGTGCCAGTAGTATAAATAACAGCCCCGAGCAGTACTTC. It encodes CASSINNSPEQYF. The full variable domain, completed using reference TRBV19 and TRBJ2-7, is DGGITQSPKYLFRKEGQNVTLSCEQNLNHDAMYWYRQDPGQGLRLIYYSQIVNDFQKGDIAEGYSVSREKKESFPLTVTSAQKNPTAFYLCASSINNSPEQYFGPGTRLTVT.

The chain combines TRBV19 with TRBJ2-6; 9 bases are a match to TRBD1. The CDR3 consists of 19 residues. In germline, CDR1 is LNHDA, CDR2 SQIVND (reference sequence). V shed 0 bases, J shed 4 bases, and the junction held 10 bases outside the gene matches. CDR3 protein: CASSIDLDRGIQGANVLTF. The CDR3 bases are TGTGCCAGTAGTATAGATCTCGACAGGGGGATCCAAGGGGCCAACGTCCTGACTTTC.

This clone appeared a single time. This chain uses TRBV12-3 or TRBV12-4 with TRBJ2-1; D might be TRBD1 (5 bases). The CDR3 covers 12 residues. Trimming stripped 6 bases from V and 9 bases from J, with 12 bases between. The CDR3 DNA reads as TGTGCCAGCAGCTCCGGCCAGGGTGAGCAGTTCTTC. Translated: CASSSGQGEQFF.

The chain employs TRBV5-6 and TRBJ2-2, with a tentative D call TRBD1 (5 bases). This CDR3 is 15 amino acids long. Germline loops: CDR1 SGHDT, CDR2 YYEEEE. Trimming stripped 2 bases from V and 1 base from J, with 9 bases between. The CDR3 DNA is TGTGCCAGCAGCTTCCTAGGACAGAACACCGGGGAGCTGTTTTTT. This sequence encodes CASSFLGQNTGELFF.

Here the CDR3 reads CATLRGTGGGSTEAFF. For the CDR3, the DNA is TGTGCCACACTTAGGGGGACAGGGGGTGGTAGCACTGAAGCTTTCTTT. The chain is built from TRBV5-4 and TRBJ1-1; 11 bases match TRBD1. Trimming cost V 9 bases and J 4 bases; bases outside gene matches: 14. Germline CDR1 reads SGHNT; CDR2 reads YYREEE (reference sequence). This CDR3 comprises 16 residues.

J is TRBJ2-5 and V is TRBV5-1, with 8 bases lining up with TRBD2. The V gene's germline CDR1 is SGHRS and CDR2 YFSETQ. The CDR3 covers 14 residues. V dropped 6 bases and J dropped 4; count of bases not matched to a gene: 8. The CDR3 here is CASNWLAGGETQYF. The CDR3 region has the DNA TGCGCCAGCAATTGGCTAGCGGGTGGAGAGACCCAGTACTTC.

The chain couples TRBV19 to TRBJ2-7; TRBD1 matches at 8 bases. Trimming removed 3 bases from V and 6 bases from J; junction bases left unmatched: 7. Germline loops: CDR1 LNHDA, CDR2 SQIVND (reference sequence). This CDR3 contains 14 residues. The CDR3 spells CASSIDRGRGEQYF. In DNA, the CDR3 is TGTGCCAGTAGTATTGACAGGGGAAGGGGCGAGCAGTACTTC.

The chain employs TRBV10-3 and TRBJ1-2; no reliable D call. The V end lost 6 bases, the J end lost 0 bases, and 11 bases lay between the germline ends. The CDR3 totals 14 residues. Germline CDR1 and CDR2: ENHRY and SYGVKD. The CDR3, as DNA: TGTGCCATCAGGAACGACATCTCTAACTATGGCTACACCTTC. Encoded protein: CAIRNDISNYGYTF.

As DNA, the CDR3 is TGCGCCAGCAGCGACACAGGGACAGGGGCCAACGTCCTGACTTTC. It is translated as CASSDTGTGANVLTF. This chain uses TRBV4-1 with TRBJ2-6; possibly TRBD1 for D (6 bases). The V end was cut by 5 bases, the J end by 4 bases, with 12 bases between. The CDR3 runs 15 residues. The germline V gene has CDR1 MGHRA and CDR2 YSYEKL.

V gene TRBV5-1 combines with J gene TRBJ2-1; TRBD2 matches 10 bases. The V and J ends lost 0 bases and 3 bases, in that order; junction bases with no gene match: 3. Germline values: CDR1 SGHRS, CDR2 YFSETQ. CDR3 size: 16 residues. DNA for the CDR3: TGCGCCAGCAGCTTGGGACTAGCGGGTGACTACAATGAGCAGTTCTTC. The encoded protein is CASSLGLAGDYNEQFF. The whole variable domain, remainder taken from reference TRBV5-1 and TRBJ2-1, is KAGVTQTPRYLIKTRGQQVTLSCSPISGHRSVSWYQQTPGQGLQFLFEYFSETQRNKGNFPGRFSGRQFSNSRSEMNVSTLELGDSALYLCASSLGLAGDYNEQFFGPGTRLTVL.

The chain carries TRBV2 and TRBJ2-7, with 10 bases aligning to TRBD2. The CDR3 runs to 14 residues. J was trimmed by 3 bases and V by 5 bases; bases with no gene match: 4. The germline V gene has CDR1 SNHLY and CDR2 FYNNEI. The CDR3 sequence: CASSQREGLYEQYF. The CDR3 region has the DNA TGTGCCAGCAGTCAGCGGGAGGGCCTCTACGAGCAGTACTTC. The variable domain in full, with the rest retrieved from reference TRBV2 and TRBJ2-7, is EPEVTQTPSHQVTQMGQEVILRCVPISNHLYFYWYRQILGQKVEFLVSFYNNEISEKSEIFDDQFSVERPDGSNFTLKIRSTKLEDSAMYFCASSQREGLYEQYFGPGTRLTVT.

The rearrangement links TRBV28 to TRBJ1-5, with 7 positions matching TRBD1. The CDR3 consists of 14 residues. Looked up from germline, CDR1 is MDHEN and CDR2 is SYDVKM. Trimming took 8 bases from V and 5 from J; bases not matched to a gene: 9. CDR3 coding DNA: TGTGCCAGCCAGGGTGACAGGGAACATCAGCCCCAGCATTTT. Translated, it gives CASQGDREHQPQHF.

For the CDR3, the DNA is TGTGCCACCCTCCGGGCGGACAGCGGAAAACTGTTTTTT. It translates to CATLRADSGKLFF. The V and J genes are TRBV2 and TRBJ1-4; maybe TRBD1 (6 bases). Germline V gene data show CDR1 as SNHLY and CDR2 as FYNNEI. Trimming pared 10 bases from V and 10 bases from J, leaving 19 bases between. This CDR3 contains 13 residues.